Following are 24 T cell receptor beta chains from one sample sequenced in a study of tumor-infiltrating lymphocytes in localized non-small cell lung cancer. Generated by immunoSEQ multiplex PCR, the TCRdb table keeps only in-frame clones and is missing some. The profile shows 10,000 to 15,000 clones, approximately 71% of them singletons. What was sequenced was lung tumor tissue. These TCRs come from a human donor with non-small cell lung cancer.

This clone qualifies as medium-sized. The chain couples TRBV2 to TRBJ2-1; TRBD2 matches 8 bases. With 8 bases clipped from V and 4 bases from J, the junction kept 7 bases outside the gene matches. Germline V gene data show CDR1 as SNHLY and CDR2 as FYNNEI. This CDR3 region has 14 residues. The DNA of the CDR3 is TGTGCCAGCCTAGAGCGGGGGACGTACAATGAGCAGTTCTTC. Its translation is CASLERGTYNEQFF.

The chain is built from TRBV5-4 and TRBJ2-1, with TRBD2 identical over 9 bases. J was trimmed by 3 bases and V by 1 base; bases with no gene match: 5. This CDR3 region has 16 residues. CDR1 and CDR2 (germline): SGHNT, YYREEE (reference sequence). Here the CDR3 DNA reads TGTGCCAGCAGCTTGTCAGCGGGGGGCAGCTACAATGAGCAGTTCTTC. Protein: CASSLSAGGSYNEQFF. Supplemented by reference TRBV5-4 and TRBJ2-1, the full variable domain reads ETGVTQSPTHLIKTRGQQVTLRCSSQSGHNTVSWYQQALGQGPQFIFQYYREEENGRGNFPPRFSGLQFPNYSSELNVNALELDDSALYLCASSLSAGGSYNEQFFGPGTRLTVL.

The V and J genes are TRBV29-1 and TRBJ2-3, with 11 positions matching TRBD1. The CDR3 loop spans 14 amino acids. After removal of 7 bases from V and 1 base from J, the junction contained 4 bases not matched to a gene. Germline V gene data show CDR1 as SQVTM and CDR2 as ANQGSEA. DNA of the CDR3: TGCAGCGCTGTGGGACAGGGGGGCACAGATACGCAGTATTTT. Translated: CSAVGQGGTDTQYF.

A few counts support this clone. The chain employs TRBV5-1 and TRBJ2-3, with D unclear. The CDR3 extends over 14 amino acids. Deletions cut 2 bases from V and 0 bases from J, with 7 bases between. Germline CDR1 reads SGHRS; CDR2 reads YFSETQ. DNA of the CDR3: TGCGCCAGCAGCTTAGATGGAAGCACAGATACGCAGTATTTT. This gives the protein CASSLDGSTDTQYF.

The rearrangement uses TRBV2 and TRBJ1-5; D gene ambiguous. The CDR3 loop spans 14 amino acids. Germline lookup yields CDR1 SNHLY and CDR2 FYNNEI. V lost 7 bases, J lost 7 bases, and 17 bases lay in between. The CDR3 region has the DNA TGTGCCAGCAAGGGCGAGGGATCCAGGCAGCCCCAGCATTTT. Translation gives CASKGEGSRQPQHF.

This clone came up a few times. This chain links TRBV29-1 with TRBJ2-3, with 7 bases fitting TRBD2. This CDR3 has 13 amino acids. Germline trimming cut 3 bases from V and 5 bases from J; bases unmatched to any gene: 5. Germline V lookup: CDR1 SQVTM, CDR2 ANQGSEA. The CDR3 here is CSVERGSVDTQYF. The CDR3 DNA is TGCAGCGTTGAGCGCGGGAGCGTAGATACGCAGTATTTT.

This clone has a handful of counts. J is TRBJ2-7 and V is TRBV18; D gene unclear. Per the germline V gene, CDR1 is KGHSH and CDR2 is LQKENI. V gave up 3 bases and J gave up 0 bases, with 9 bases separating them. The CDR3 extends over 14 amino acids. CDR3 protein: CASSPFSDSYEQYF. The CDR3 nucleotides are TGTGCCAGCTCACCGTTTTCTGACTCCTACGAGCAGTACTTC.

The chain combines TRBV6-1 with TRBJ2-3; D gene ambiguous. The CDR3 totals 10 residues. The V gene's germline CDR1 is MNHNS and CDR2 SASEGT. Trimming pared 8 bases from V and 2 bases from J, leaving 2 bases between. The CDR3 coding sequence is TGTGCCAGCTTCACAGATACGCAGTATTTT. Translated, it gives CASFTDTQYF.

Here the CDR3 DNA reads TGCAGCGTTGGCAGGGCGTCTACCTATGGCTACACCTTC. Translating it yields CSVGRASTYGYTF. V and J are TRBV29-1 and TRBJ1-2, with D possibly being TRBD1 (5 bases). This CDR3 has 13 residues. The V gene's germline CDR1 is SQVTM and CDR2 ANQGSEA. V was shortened by 4 bases and J by 4 bases, with 13 bases between the two germline ends.

This clone came up a few times. V usage is TRBV28 and J usage is TRBJ2-3; D remains unclear. CDR3 length equals 13 residues. Germline V gene data show CDR1 as MDHEN and CDR2 as SYDVKM. V was trimmed by 3 bases and J by 2 bases, leaving 6 bases between them. The CDR3: CASSFGSTDTQYF. DNA for the CDR3: TGTGCCAGCAGTTTCGGCTCCACAGATACGCAGTATTTT.

The V gene is TRBV5-6, the J gene TRBJ2-1; TRBD1 is a possible D gene (6 bases). The CDR3 is 15 residues long. Trimming left V 7 bases short and J 1 base short, with 15 bases between. Per germline, CDR1 SGHDT and CDR2 YYEEEE. The CDR3 sequence is CASLPQGGSYNEQFF. The CDR3 region has the DNA TGTGCCAGCCTCCCGCAAGGGGGTTCCTACAATGAGCAGTTCTTC.

Only a few counts were recorded for this clone. The genes are TRBV2 and TRBJ1-2; maybe TRBD1 (5 bases). This CDR3 spans 14 amino acids. CDR1 and CDR2 from the germline V gene are SNHLY and FYNNEI. V was cut by 1 base and J by 4 bases, with 10 bases left in between. The DNA of the CDR3 is TGTGCCAGCAGTGAAGGCAGCAGGGCCTATGGCTACACCTTC. Its protein product is CASSEGSRAYGYTF.

The rearrangement joins TRBV5-6 to TRBJ2-1, with D uncertain. CDR1 SGHDT and CDR2 YYEEEE come from the germline V gene. There are 12 residues in the CDR3. V lost 4 bases and J 7 bases, leaving 9 bases between the germline ends. The DNA for the CDR3 is TGTGCCAGCAGCGCCAGTGTAAATGAGCAGTTCTTC. Translation gives CASSASVNEQFF.

The genes are TRBV2 and TRBJ2-5; unclear D gene. This CDR3 has 9 residues. Germline V CDR1 and CDR2: SNHLY, FYNNEI. Trimming removed 8 bases at V and 5 bases at J, with 3 bases between. CDR3 in amino acids: CASGETQYF. DNA for the CDR3: TGTGCCAGCGGCGAGACCCAGTACTTC.

The rearrangement uses TRBV5-1 and TRBJ1-2; possibly TRBD1 for D (5 bases). The CDR3 has 13 amino acids. V lost 4 bases to trimming and J lost 1 base, with 8 bases between them. Looked up from germline, CDR1 is SGHRS and CDR2 is YFSETQ. Here the CDR3 reads CASSQQGNYGYTF. The CDR3 DNA reads as TGCGCCAGCAGCCAGCAGGGTAACTATGGCTACACCTTC.

The chain recombines TRBV7-2 with TRBJ1-1; D is possibly TRBD1 (5 bases). Germline V CDR1 and CDR2: SGHTA, FQGNSA. The CDR3 loop spans 13 amino acids. The CDR3 sequence is CALARGGNTEAFF. The CDR3 bases are TGTGCGCTCGCTCGCGGGGGTAACACTGAAGCTTTCTTT.

The chain has TRBV6-5 and TRBJ2-2; the D is unclear. CDR3 size: 14 residues. V lost 6 bases to trimming and J lost 0 bases, with 8 bases between them. Germline lookup yields CDR1 MNHEY and CDR2 SVGAGI. CDR3 bases: TGTGCCAGCAGAGGAGCCCCGAACACCGGGGAGCTGTTTTTT. Translation: CASRGAPNTGELFF.

CDR3: CASSWGLAGGYNEQFF. The CDR3 region has the DNA TGTGCCAGCAGCTGGGGACTAGCGGGGGGGTACAATGAGCAGTTCTTC. The V and J genes are TRBV5-4 and TRBJ2-1, with TRBD2 matching 16 bases. This CDR3 has 16 amino acids. In germline, CDR1 is SGHNT, CDR2 YYREEE (reference sequence). With V trimmed by 3 bases and J by 4 bases, 1 base remained unmatched.

Here the CDR3 DNA reads TGCGCCAGCACCCTGAGGAGTAGCGGGGGCCCCTCCTACGAGCAGTACTTC. Translated: CASTLRSSGGPSYEQYF. This sequence joins TRBV5-1 and TRBJ2-7; 9 bases map to TRBD2. CDR1 and CDR2 (germline): SGHRS, YFSETQ. The CDR3 covers 17 residues. The ends lost 6 bases at V and 0 bases at J; junction bases unmatched: 13.

The genes are TRBV7-8 and TRBJ2-6; D perhaps matches TRBD1 (6 bases). The ends were cut back, 2 bases at V and 4 bases at J, with 21 bases in the middle. Germline values: CDR1 SGHVS, CDR2 FQNEAQ. This CDR3 region has 19 residues. CDR3 in amino acids: CASSLSGTGRKKGANVLTF. The CDR3 DNA sequence: TGTGCCAGCAGCTTATCCGGAACAGGGAGAAAGAAGGGGGCCAACGTCCTGACTTTC.

Only a few counts were recorded for this clone. The CDR3 here is CASSYLRGNYGYTF. The CDR3, as DNA: TGTGCCAGCAGTTACTTGCGAGGAAACTATGGCTACACCTTC. V is TRBV6-5 and J is TRBJ1-2; D is undetermined. CDR1 and CDR2 (germline): MNHEY, SVGAGI. This CDR3 is 14 amino acids long. Between the trimmed V and J ends, which lost 1 base and 2 bases, there was a span of 8 bases.

Relative to its sample, this clone is medium-sized (0.01 to 0.1%). The rearrangement uses TRBV28 and TRBJ1-2; no clear D gene. The CDR3 is 15 residues long. CDR1 and CDR2 (germline): MDHEN, SYDVKM. V lost 7 bases and J lost 0, with 15 bases in between. In nucleotides, the CDR3 is TGTGCCAGCACCCCCACCGATCAAGCTAACTATGGCTACACCTTC. It translates to CASTPTDQANYGYTF.

This clone counts as medium-sized. The chain employs TRBV2 and TRBJ1-6, with 9 bases identical to TRBD1. Trimming took 1 base from V and 8 from J; bases not matched to a gene: 3. Per the germline V gene, CDR1 is SNHLY and CDR2 is FYNNEI. There are 15 residues in the CDR3. CDR3 DNA sequence: TGTGCCAGCAGTGAAGGGACAGGGGAATATTCACCCCTCCACTTT. As protein: CASSEGTGEYSPLHF.

The chain joins TRBV25-1 to TRBJ2-1; 10 nucleotides align to TRBD2. Trimming cost V 5 bases and J 3 bases; bases outside gene matches: 1. This CDR3 spans 14 amino acids. The germline V gene has CDR1 MGHDK and CDR2 SYGVNS. The CDR3 DNA reads as TGTGCCAGCAGTCTAGCGGGGGACTACAATGAGCAGTTCTTC. It is translated as CASSLAGDYNEQFF.